These 11 T cell receptor beta chains share one sample of origin, sequenced in a study of cytomegalovirus exposure and HLA in healthy donors. Use of 60 Vbeta and 13 Jbeta primers characterized the PCR. Data came from immunoSEQ multiplex PCR; TCRdb stores just in-frame clones and leaves some out. This sample has about 160,000 clones; about 75% occur once, and the top ten carry around 2.1%. The sequenced sample was PBMCs. All receptors come from a female donor in good health and CMV-seronegative.

The chain employs TRBV7-2 and TRBJ2-5; 9 nucleotides agree with TRBD2. J lost 6 bases, V lost 4 bases, and 6 bases had no gene match. Germline V CDR1 and CDR2: SGHTA, FQGNSA. The CDR3 sequence is 14 residues long. CDR3 in amino acids: CASSSTSGYKTQYF. In DNA, the CDR3 is TGTGCCAGCAGCTCGACTAGCGGTTATAAGACCCAGTACTTC.

This clone was counted once. The chain uses TRBV30 and TRBJ2-3; possibly TRBD2 for D (5 bases). This CDR3 has 15 amino acids. V was trimmed by 0 bases and J by 0 bases, leaving 10 bases between them. The germline V gene has CDR1 GTSNPN and CDR2 SVGIG (reference sequence). The CDR3 spells CAWSVGGLSTDTQYF. The CDR3 DNA sequence: TGTGCCTGGAGTGTTGGAGGCCTTAGCACAGATACGCAGTATTTT.

V gene TRBV4-2 combines with J gene TRBJ2-7; TRBD2 agrees at 8 bases. Per germline, CDR1 LGHNA and CDR2 YNFKEQ. This CDR3 comprises 15 residues. V was pared by 4 bases and J by 7 bases, with 12 bases of the junction left unmatched. CDR3 protein: CASSPSAGAHREQYF. CDR3 nucleotide sequence: TGTGCCAGCAGCCCTTCAGCGGGGGCCCACCGGGAGCAGTACTTC.

The genes are TRBV19 and TRBJ1-6, with 7 positions matching TRBD1. Trimming took 5 bases from V and 7 from J; bases not matched to a gene: 8. The CDR3 is 15 amino acids. The V gene's germline CDR1 is LNHDA and CDR2 SQIVND (reference sequence). The chain's CDR3 is CASSANRDRNSPLHF. The CDR3 DNA sequence: TGTGCCAGTAGTGCCAACCGGGACAGAAATTCACCCCTCCACTTT.

The chain is built from TRBV4-1 and TRBJ2-3, with no clear D. The CDR3 loop spans 16 amino acids. The V end lost 0 bases, the J end lost 2 bases, and 12 bases lay between the germline ends. Germline CDR1 reads MGHRA; CDR2 reads YSYEKL. CDR3 DNA sequence: TGCGCCAGCAGCCAAGATGGGCGCTACTTCACAGATACGCAGTATTTT. Translating gives CASSQDGRYFTDTQYF.

The V call is TRBV1, the J call TRBJ1-3. TRBV1 is designated a pseudogene. The CDR3 is 17 residues long. The CDR3 protein is CTSSQEVEALSGNTIYF. The CDR3 DNA follows: TGCACCAGCAGCCAAGAGGTTGAGGCTCTCTCTGGAAACACCATATATTTT.

V is TRBV4-1 and J is TRBJ2-1; no reliable D call. The CDR3 is 17 residues long. CDR1 and CDR2 from the germline V gene are MGHRA and YSYEKL. The V gene lost 0 bases and the J gene lost 2 bases, with 14 bases spanning the gap. The chain's CDR3 is CASSQDVFRSPYNEQFF. DNA for the CDR3: TGCGCCAGCAGCCAAGACGTCTTCCGGAGCCCCTACAATGAGCAGTTCTTC.

This chain connects TRBV21-1 to TRBJ1-2; no DNA check was done on the table's D call, TRBD1. TRBV21-1 is listed as a pseudogene. The CDR3 has 15 residues. For the CDR3, the DNA is TGTGCCAGCAGCAAACATCACAGGGAGAAAGGTGGCTACACCTTC. It is translated as CASSKHHREKGGYTF.

The gene calls are TRBV11-2 and TRBJ1-1; D might be TRBD1 (5 bases). The V gene's germline CDR1 is SGHAT and CDR2 FQNNGV. V gave up 3 bases and J gave up 1 base, with 9 bases separating them. This CDR3 region has 14 residues. CDR3 nucleotides: TGTGCCAGCAGCTTTACAGGAAAGAACACTGAAGCTTTCTTT. Encoded protein: CASSFTGKNTEAFF. The whole variable domain, remainder taken from reference TRBV11-2 and TRBJ1-1, is EAGVAQSPRYKIIEKRQSVAFWCNPISGHATLYWYQQILGQGPKLLIQFQNNGVVDDSQLPKDRFSAERLKGVDSTLKIQPAKLEDSAVYLCASSFTGKNTEAFFGQGTRLTVV.

CDR3 nucleotides: TGTGCCAGCAGCAAAGGGACAAACCAAGAGACCCAGTACTTC. It codes for CASSKGTNQETQYF. V is TRBV9 and J is TRBJ2-5, with D maybe TRBD1 (6 bases). CDR1 is SGDLS and CDR2 is YYNGEE in the germline V gene. This CDR3 comprises 14 residues. V was cut by 4 bases and J by 0 bases, with 10 bases left in between.

This sequence joins TRBV4-1 and TRBJ2-1; D perhaps matches TRBD1 (5 bases). V lost 0 bases and J 1 base, leaving 13 bases between the germline ends. The CDR3 is 17 residues long. In germline, CDR1 is MGHRA, CDR2 YSYEKL. In DNA form, the CDR3 reads TGCGCCAGCAGCCAAGAGGGTCGACAGCCTTCCTACAATGAGCAGTTCTTC. Its translation: CASSQEGRQPSYNEQFF.